These 8 T cell receptor beta chains share one sample of origin, sequenced in a study of technical replicates of blood from four donors. Data came from immunoSEQ multiplex PCR; TCRdb stores just in-frame clones and leaves some out. This sample carries over 55,000 clones, roughly 91% of them seen once, and the ten largest clones take approximately 4%. The sample taken for sequencing was PBMCs. The receptors stem from a human donor in good health. Some clones in this sample may be carry-over from other donors' samples.

The chain is built from TRBV7-9 and TRBJ1-2, with D unresolved. V lost 5 bases to trimming and J lost 5 bases, with 18 bases between them. This CDR3 has 15 residues. The V gene's germline CDR1 is SEHNR and CDR2 FQNEAQ (reference sequence). DNA of the CDR3: TGTGCCAGCAGCCTGGGAGGAGGGAGTCAATATGGCTACACCTTC. Its translation is CASSLGGGSQYGYTF.

This chain connects TRBV6-1 to TRBJ2-7; 7 nucleotides align to TRBD1. J lost 4 bases, V lost 5 bases, and 8 bases had no gene match. The CDR3 spans 14 residues. Germline CDR1 is MNHNS and CDR2 is SASEGT. CDR3 sequence: CASSTRDRQYEQYF. DNA of the CDR3: TGTGCCAGCAGTACCCGGGACAGACAGTACGAGCAGTACTTC.

The gene calls are TRBV7-8 and TRBJ2-1; no definite D call. This CDR3 has 15 amino acids. Germline lookup yields CDR1 SGHVS and CDR2 FQNEAQ. The germline V and J ends were trimmed by 0 bases and 0 bases, with 6 bases remaining between them. DNA of the CDR3: TGTGCCAGCAGCTTAGCACAGAACTCCTACAATGAGCAGTTCTTC. This translates into CASSLAQNSYNEQFF.

The chain couples TRBV29-1 to TRBJ2-7; 7 bases agree with TRBD1. With 7 bases clipped from V and 2 bases from J, the junction kept 14 bases outside the gene matches. Germline loops: CDR1 SQVTM, CDR2 ANQGSEA. The CDR3 is 15 amino acids. The CDR3 coding sequence is TGCAGCGGGGGGCCCGCACCGGGACAGCCCTACGAGCAGTACTTC. Its protein is CSGGPAPGQPYEQYF.

This clone was recorded a few times. The genes are TRBV11-2 and TRBJ2-1, with 8 nucleotides matching TRBD2. Germline CDR1 is SGHAT and CDR2 is FQNNGV. The CDR3 contains 14 residues. The J segment lost 4 bases and the V segment lost 5 bases, leaving 4 bases of the junction unmatched. CDR3 region: CASSKKRGYNEQFF. For the CDR3, the DNA is TGTGCCAGCAGCAAGAAGCGGGGGTACAATGAGCAGTTCTTC.

This chain connects TRBV11-2 to TRBJ2-7; 9 nucleotides line up with TRBD1. Looked up from germline, CDR1 is SGHAT and CDR2 is FQNNGV. This CDR3 comprises 14 residues. The V segment lost 2 bases and the J segment 6 bases; nucleotides outside the gene matches: 5. This CDR3 is CASSLILGQGEQYF. In DNA form, the CDR3 reads TGTGCCAGCAGCTTAATCTTGGGACAGGGCGAGCAGTACTTC.

The chain carries TRBV25-1 and TRBJ2-7, with 8 bases identical to TRBD2. Germline values: CDR1 MGHDK, CDR2 SYGVNS. The CDR3 totals 15 residues. V gave up 2 bases and J gave up 6 bases; unmatched junction bases: 9. CDR3 region: CASSEATGTSFEQYF. In DNA form, the CDR3 reads TGTGCCAGCAGTGAAGCGACCGGGACTAGTTTCGAGCAGTACTTC.

J is TRBJ1-2 and V is TRBV6-6, with 7 bases lining up with TRBD1. This CDR3 has 11 residues. V was clipped by 6 bases and J by 7 bases; unmatched bases: 2. Germline assignment: CDR1 MNHNY and CDR2 SVGAGI (reference sequence). CDR3 sequence: CASSQGVGYTF. The CDR3 DNA reads TGTGCCAGCAGCCAGGGGGTTGGCTACACCTTC.